This T cell receptor beta chain was identified during a study of shared clonotypes between healthy human individuals. Background on the study: Per donor, three plates held CD4 naive cells, three held CD4 memory, two held CD8 naive and one held CD8 memory.

Naive CD45RA+ and memory CD45RA-negative subsets were split from CD4+ cells. This CDR3 region has 13 residues. V shed 6 bases and J shed 1 base, with 9 bases lying between them. Germline CDR1 MNHNS, CDR2 SASEGT. 200 to 250 ng DNA, 30,000 to 35,000 T cell genomes, went into each sorted-subset replicate PCR. The protocol was immunoSEQ multiplex PCR, while the TCRdb copy is restricted to in-frame clones and leaves out a portion. The repertoire holds about 1.4 million clones, approximately 97% seen once, with about 1.2% in the top ten. The TCR sequence derives from a man younger than 45 in good health. Sequencing input: naive CD4+ T cells sorted from blood. The sample's subset: CD45RA+ positively selected. This sequence joins TRBV6-1 and TRBJ1-1; D call uncertain. The CDR3 sequence: CASRRFGNTEAFF. CDR3 bases: TGTGCCAGCAGGAGATTTGGGAACACTGAAGCTTTCTTT.